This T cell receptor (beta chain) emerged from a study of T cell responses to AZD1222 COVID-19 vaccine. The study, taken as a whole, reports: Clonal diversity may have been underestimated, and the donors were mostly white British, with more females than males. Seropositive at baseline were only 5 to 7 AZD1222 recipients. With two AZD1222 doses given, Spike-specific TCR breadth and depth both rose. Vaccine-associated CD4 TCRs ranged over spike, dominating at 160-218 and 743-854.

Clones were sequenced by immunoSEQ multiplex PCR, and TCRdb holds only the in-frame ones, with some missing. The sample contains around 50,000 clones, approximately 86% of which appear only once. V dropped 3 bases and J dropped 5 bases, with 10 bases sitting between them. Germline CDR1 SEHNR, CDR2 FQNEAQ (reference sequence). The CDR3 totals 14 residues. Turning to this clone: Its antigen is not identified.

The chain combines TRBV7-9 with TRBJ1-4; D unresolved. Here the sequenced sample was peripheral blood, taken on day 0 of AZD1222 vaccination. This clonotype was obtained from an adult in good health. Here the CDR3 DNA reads TGTGCCAGCAGCTTGGGAGAATTAAATGAAAAACTGTTTTTT. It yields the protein CASSLGELNEKLFF. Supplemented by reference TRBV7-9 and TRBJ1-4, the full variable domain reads DTGVSQNPRHKITKRGQNVTFRCDPISEHNRLYWYRQTLGQGPEFLTYFQNEAQLEKSRLLSDRFSAERPKGSFSTLEIQRTEQGDSAMYLCASSLGELNEKLFFGSGTQLSVL.